The TCR beta chain described here comes from a study of OX40 agonist ivuxolimab in advanced cancers. Study as a whole: There were three patients with partial responses, one having hepatocellular carcinoma and two cutaneous melanoma.

The CDR3 contains 15 residues. Looked up from germline, CDR1 is MNHEY and CDR2 is SMNVEV (reference sequence). The V end lost 2 bases, the J end lost 7 bases, and 15 bases lay between the germline ends. TCRdb's table, derived via immunoSEQ multiplex PCR, lists solely in-frame clones and lacks some. The repertoire holds some 33,000 clones, with over 80% as singletons. Comment on this clone: Its antigen is as yet unknown.

Overall study findings and caveats: The study observed clonal expansion of CD4+ and CD8+ blood T cells by week 6 at 0.1 to 3.0 mg/kg. Low normalized T-cell clonal expansion was additionally recorded for some nonresponders.

V and J are TRBV27 and TRBJ1-5; D unclear. Sequenced material: CD4+ or CD8+ T cells sorted from blood, taken in a trial of the OX40 agonist ivuxolimab. The sequence derives from an adult with an advanced solid tumor such as melanoma, head and neck, liver or kidney cancer. CDR3 sequence (DNA): TGTGCCAGCAGTTTAGGGGTGGCTGGAGGCCAGCCCCAGCATTTT. Protein: CASSLGVAGGQPQHF.